The 13 T cell receptor beta chains below all came from one sample that was sequenced in a study of OX40 agonist ivuxolimab in advanced cancers. Assay: immunoSEQ multiplex PCR; the TCRdb copy retains only in-frame clones and omits some. The repertoire has under 80,000 clones, 85% of them found once; the top ten carry about 0.57%. The sample in question was CD4+ or CD8+ T cells sorted from blood, obtained in a trial of the OX40 agonist ivuxolimab. These receptors were collected from an adult with an advanced solid tumor such as melanoma, head and neck, liver or kidney cancer.

The count of this clone is one. The junction differs from germline at one of its ends, possibly a read error. Other DNA sequences in this specimen translate into the identical CDR3. The chain recombines TRBV7-2 with TRBJ2-7; D unresolved. Germline lookup yields CDR1 SGHTA and CDR2 FQGNSA. This CDR3 has 13 residues. In DNA, the CDR3 is TGCGCCAGCAGCTCTCAAACGCCCTACGAGCAGTACTTC. Amino acids: CASSSQTPYEQYF.

The chain combines TRBV19 with TRBJ2-7; 11 bases are a match to TRBD1. This CDR3 has 14 amino acids. Germline V gives CDR1 LNHDA, CDR2 SQIVND (reference sequence). The ends lost 6 bases at V and 7 bases at J; junction bases unmatched: 8. CDR3 in amino acids: CASSRRDRGLEQYF. The CDR3 DNA follows: TGTGCCAGTAGCCGACGGGACAGGGGGTTGGAGCAGTACTTC.

The chain combines TRBV5-5 with TRBJ1-6, with 7 nucleotides matching TRBD1. Germline lookup yields CDR1 SGHKS and CDR2 YYEKEE (reference sequence). Trimming cost V 4 bases and J 7 bases; bases outside gene matches: 8. The CDR3 runs to 15 residues. CDR3 DNA sequence: TGTGCCAGCAGCCTTGGGACAGTCACAAATTCACCCCTCCACTTT. Its protein is CASSLGTVTNSPLHF.

The chain recombines TRBV5-4 with TRBJ1-3; D gene unclear. This CDR3 region has 13 residues. The germline gives CDR1 SGHNT, CDR2 YYREEE (reference sequence). V lost 4 bases and J 4 bases, leaving 9 bases between the germline ends. For the CDR3, the DNA is TGTGCCAGCAGCCGGTCGGGCGGAAACACCATATATTTT. Amino acids: CASSRSGGNTIYF.

This clone has only a few counts. The J gene is TRBJ1-3, the V gene TRBV7-9, with D hard to call. CDR3 size: 15 residues. Germline CDR1 SEHNR, CDR2 FQNEAQ (reference sequence). With 3 bases removed from V and 2 bases from J, the gap between germline ends came to 11 bases. The CDR3 sequence: CASSFGGTAGNTIYF. The CDR3 DNA sequence: TGTGCCAGCAGCTTCGGCGGAACGGCTGGAAACACCATATATTTT.

This chain connects TRBV5-4 to TRBJ2-5, with 8 positions matching TRBD2. The germline CDR1 and CDR2 sequences are SGHNT and YYREEE (reference sequence). The length of the CDR3 is 15 residues. V shed 0 bases, J shed 5 bases, and the junction held 6 bases outside the gene matches. The CDR3 region has the DNA TGTGCCAGCAGCTTGGCCGGGGGGGTAGACGAGACCCAGTACTTC. Protein sequence: CASSLAGGVDETQYF.

The J gene is TRBJ2-3, the V gene TRBV28, with a weak D call TRBD2 (5 bases). Trimming took 6 bases from V and 10 from J, leaving 17 bases between them. This CDR3 has 13 residues. Germline V gene lookup returns CDR1 MDHEN and CDR2 SYDVKM. DNA of the CDR3: TGTGCCAGCAGCCCGACGGACTCTAATGCGCAGTATTTT. Translation gives CASSPTDSNAQYF.

The chain has TRBV12-5 and TRBJ1-1; no firm D call. The CDR3 extends over 15 amino acids. Germline lookup yields CDR1 LGHNT and CDR2 FRNRAP. V was trimmed by 7 bases and J by 0 bases, leaving 15 bases between them. DNA of the CDR3: TGTGCTAGTGCCCCCCGGGGAACGATGAACACTGAAGCTTTCTTT. Residues: CASAPRGTMNTEAFF.

The gene calls are TRBV7-9 and TRBJ2-1; 7 nucleotides agree with TRBD2. V trimming: 3 bases; J trimming: 5 bases; junction bases outside the gene matches: 10. This CDR3 is built from 16 residues. CDR1 SEHNR and CDR2 FQNEAQ come from the germline V gene (reference sequence). CDR3 DNA sequence: TGTGCCAGCAGCTTGGTTGGCGGGAGTCTCAACAATGAGCAGTTCTTC. Its protein is CASSLVGGSLNNEQFF.

The chain has TRBV15 and TRBJ2-3; D gene uncertain. V shed 1 base and J shed 7 bases, with 6 bases lying between them. CDR3 length: 12 amino acids. Germline lookup yields CDR1 LNHNV and CDR2 YYDKDF (reference sequence). The DNA for the CDR3 is TGTGCCACCAGCAGAGCCGCCAATACGCAGTATTTT. Translating gives CATSRAANTQYF.

The chain has TRBV5-6 and TRBJ2-5; D is perhaps TRBD2 (6 bases). Germline V lookup: CDR1 SGHDT, CDR2 YYEEEE. Trimming removed 3 bases at V and 1 base at J, with 10 bases between. The CDR3 is 14 amino acids. For the CDR3, the DNA is TGTGCCAGCAGCTGGAGGGACGGCCAAGAGACCCAGTACTTC. Translation gives CASSWRDGQETQYF.

This rearrangement joins TRBV27 to TRBJ2-3; TRBD2 is a possible D gene (5 bases). Trimming stripped 3 bases from V and 1 base from J, with 11 bases between. The CDR3 extends over 15 amino acids. Germline lookup yields CDR1 MNHEY and CDR2 SMNVEV (reference sequence). The CDR3 reads CASSFSTEGTDTQYF. Written as DNA, the CDR3 is TGTGCCAGCAGTTTTAGCACGGAGGGCACAGATACGCAGTATTTT.

This clone turned up a few times. The chain joins TRBV7-7 to TRBJ2-5; 12 nucleotides line up with TRBD1. The J segment lost 5 bases and the V segment lost 1 base, leaving 5 bases of the junction unmatched. Per germline, CDR1 SSHAT and CDR2 FNYEAQ (reference sequence). This CDR3 comprises 16 residues. CDR3 residues: CASSLGDRGLTETQYF. The CDR3 region has the DNA TGTGCCAGCAGCTTAGGGGACAGGGGGCTAACTGAGACCCAGTACTTC.